The TCR beta chain described here comes from a study of OX40 agonist ivuxolimab in advanced cancers. Autoimmune disease history or systemic immunosuppression meant exclusion. TCRdb keeps only in-frame clones here, not all; method: immunoSEQ multiplex PCR. The sample consists of approximately 80,000 clones, more than 70% of them appearing once. V lost 6 bases, J lost 6 bases, and 18 bases lay in between. The CDR3 has 15 residues. Looked up from germline, CDR1 is SGHNT and CDR2 is YYREEE (reference sequence). Details on this clone: Its antigen remains unknown.

General study findings and limits: The study found among the lowest clonal expansion in partial responders at 0.1-3.0 mg/kg. Normalized expansion of T-cell clones was also low for some nonresponders.

The sample consisted of CD4+ or CD8+ T cells sorted from blood, taken in a trial of the OX40 agonist ivuxolimab. The chain couples TRBV5-4 to TRBJ2-2; weak D call: TRBD2 (6 bases). This TCR derives from an adult with an advanced solid tumor such as melanoma, head and neck, liver or kidney cancer. The CDR3 sequence is CASNPRGSGPGELFF. The CDR3 DNA is TGTGCCAGCAACCCCCGGGGGAGTGGTCCCGGGGAGCTGTTTTTT.